This T cell receptor beta chain originates from a study of T cell responses to AZD1222 COVID-19 vaccine. General study results and limits: At baseline, seropositivity was found in only a handful of AZD1222 recipients.

The CDR3 extends over 16 amino acids. Germline CDR1 is MNHEY and CDR2 is SVGAGI. Losses at the gene ends were 0 bases for V and 7 bases for J; bases not matched to a gene: 5. Sequenced by immunoSEQ multiplex PCR; TCRdb stores in-frame clones only, minus some. The repertoire holds over 130,000 clones, with about 89% as singletons. Only a few counts were recorded for this clone. Its matching antigen is unknown. The chain links TRBV6-5 to TRBJ2-1; TRBD2 matches 11 bases. The TCR was taken from an adult who received the MenACWY meningococcal vaccine as a control. Here the sequenced sample was peripheral blood, taken 28 days after the second dose of the MenACWY control vaccine. CDR3 DNA: TGTGCCAGCAGTTACTCGATTAGCGGGGGGGCTAATGAGCAGTTCTTC. Encoded protein: CASSYSISGGANEQFF.